Below, 8 T cell receptor beta chains from the same sample are listed, as sequenced in a study of control samples from healthy donors and cancer patients. Using immunoSEQ multiplex PCR, the repertoire was profiled, and TCRdb retains in-frame clones only, with some absent. This table has tens of thousands of clones, around 92% appearing once. The sequencing input was blood. Receptor source: a man aged 45-65 years in good health.

The chain joins TRBV6-6 to TRBJ2-1, with D possibly matching TRBD2 (6 bases). Trimming cost V 6 bases and J 0 bases, with 12 bases left between them. This CDR3 contains 15 residues. Per the germline V gene, CDR1 is MNHNY and CDR2 is SVGAGI (reference sequence). CDR3 nucleotide sequence: TGTGCCAGCAGGGAGGCCGGGGGCTCCTACAATGAGCAGTTCTTC. Protein product: CASREAGGSYNEQFF.

V and J are TRBV5-5 and TRBJ2-5; 8 bases map to TRBD1. The CDR3 covers 16 residues. Germline CDR1 SGHKS, CDR2 YYEKEE (reference sequence). The trim removed 0 bases at V and 5 bases at J, leaving 9 bases unmatched. The CDR3 region has the DNA TGTGCCAGCAGCTTGGAGATACAGGGGGGACTGGAGACCCAGTACTTC. Protein: CASSLEIQGGLETQYF.

V and J are TRBV6-5 and TRBJ1-2; tentatively, D is TRBD1 (6 bases). Germline lookup yields CDR1 MNHEY and CDR2 SVGAGI. The CDR3 contains 12 residues. Trimming took off 7 bases at V and 8 bases at J, with 14 bases between the two ends. CDR3 in DNA: TGTGCCAGCACCGCGGACAGTGGCGGCTACACCTTC. Protein sequence: CASTADSGGYTF.

The chain couples TRBV19 to TRBJ1-3; 8 bases align to TRBD1. This CDR3 region has 14 residues. In germline, CDR1 is LNHDA, CDR2 SQIVND (reference sequence). The trim removed 3 bases at V and 4 bases at J, leaving 2 bases unmatched. CDR3 region: CASSMGTGGNTIYF. The CDR3, as DNA: TGTGCCAGTAGTATGGGGACAGGCGGAAACACCATATATTTT.

Comment on this clone: The same CDR3 is also encoded by other DNA sequences in this sample. This chain connects TRBV2 to TRBJ2-6; D not certain. V was clipped by 6 bases and J by 1 base, with 4 bases between them. The CDR3 has 13 residues. Germline V lookup: CDR1 SNHLY, CDR2 FYNNEI. The CDR3 coding sequence is TGTGCCAGCAGCGCTTCTGGGGCCAACGTCCTGACTTTC. This codes for CASSASGANVLTF.

The rearrangement joins TRBV4-2 to TRBJ1-2; D is unresolved. The CDR3 covers 14 residues. V was cut by 3 bases and J by 0 bases, with 8 bases left in between. Germline V lookup: CDR1 LGHNA, CDR2 YNFKEQ. The CDR3 nucleotides read TGTGCCAGCAGCCAGGCATTAGCTAACTATGGCTACACCTTC. Protein product: CASSQALANYGYTF.

The chain uses TRBV19 and TRBJ2-1; TRBD1 aligns across 7 bases. The V and J ends lost 1 base and 10 bases, in that order; junction bases with no gene match: 10. The germline V gene has CDR1 LNHDA and CDR2 SQIVND (reference sequence). The CDR3 extends over 15 amino acids. The chain's CDR3 is CASSIGPGGRKEQFF. DNA of the CDR3: TGTGCCAGTAGTATAGGCCCAGGGGGTCGAAAGGAGCAGTTCTTC.

The rearrangement links TRBV7-9 to TRBJ1-5, with D perhaps matching TRBD1 (5 bases). This CDR3 contains 14 residues. CDR1 and CDR2 from the germline V gene are SEHNR and FQNEAQ (reference sequence). V gave up 4 bases and J gave up 4 bases, with 11 bases separating them. In DNA form, the CDR3 reads TGTGCCAGCAGCTCCGGGACGATAAATCAGCCCCAGCATTTT. Translated, it gives CASSSGTINQPQHF.